This T cell receptor beta chain stems from a study of blood T cells in healthy people across ages. Findings and caveats of the study: Diversity estimates from one million T cells were considered underestimates.

Concerning this clonotype: Antigen: not known.

The CDR3 sequence is 14 residues long. Alongside a J-beta primer mix, a sample-barcoded 5' primer served in a second PCR lasting about 7 to 12 cycles. Each cDNA molecule, via a template-switch adaptor with 12 random nucleotides, was tagged. One entry per CDR3 protein results from TCRdb running MiXCR on the 5' RACE reads. This table has 650,000 to 950,000 distinct CDR3 sequences, under 45% appearing once. Peripheral blood was drawn, approximately 9.7 milliliters per donor. Every sample had a minimum of 6.5 million PBMCs isolated. The chain links TRBV21-1 to TRBJ2-1; the table's D call, TRBD2, has no DNA check behind it. TRBV21-1 counts as a pseudogene. The receptor was isolated from a man aged 55 to 70 in good health. Sequencing was carried out using blood. The CDR3 coding sequence is TGTGCCAGCAGCATCACTAGCGGGGGGAATGAGCAGTTCTTC. It encodes CASSITSGGNEQFF.